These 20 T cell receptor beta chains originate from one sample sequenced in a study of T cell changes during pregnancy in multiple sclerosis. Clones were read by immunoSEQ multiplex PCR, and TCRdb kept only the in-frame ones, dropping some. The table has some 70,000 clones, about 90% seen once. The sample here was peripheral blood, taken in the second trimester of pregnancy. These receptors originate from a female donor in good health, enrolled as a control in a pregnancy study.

CDR3 nucleotides: TGTGCCAGCAGTGAGGACAGGCCCGCTAACTATGGCTACACCTTC. Translation gives CASSEDRPANYGYTF. The chain recombines TRBV2 with TRBJ1-2; 7 bases are a match to TRBD1. CDR1 and CDR2 (germline): SNHLY, FYNNEI. Unmatched junction bases numbered 4, after V lost 3 bases and J lost 0 bases. This CDR3 contains 15 residues.

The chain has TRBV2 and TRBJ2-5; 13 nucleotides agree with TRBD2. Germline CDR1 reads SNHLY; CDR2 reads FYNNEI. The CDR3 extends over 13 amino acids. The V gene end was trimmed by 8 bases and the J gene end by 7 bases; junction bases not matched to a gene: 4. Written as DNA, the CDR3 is TGTGCCAGCGGACTAGCGGGAGTGCGGACCCAGTACTTC. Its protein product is CASGLAGVRTQYF.

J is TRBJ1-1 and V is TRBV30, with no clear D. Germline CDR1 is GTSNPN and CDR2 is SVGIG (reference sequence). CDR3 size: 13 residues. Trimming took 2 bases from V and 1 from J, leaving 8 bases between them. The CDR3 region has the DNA TGTGCCTGGAGTTGGGAGGGGAACACTGAAGCTTTCTTT. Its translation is CAWSWEGNTEAFF.

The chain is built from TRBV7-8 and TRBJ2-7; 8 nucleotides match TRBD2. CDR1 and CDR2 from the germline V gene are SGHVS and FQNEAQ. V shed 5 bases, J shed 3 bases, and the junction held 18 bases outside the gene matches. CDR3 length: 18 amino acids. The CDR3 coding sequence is TGTGCCAGCAGCCTCTGGTTGCATAGCGGGGAACACTTCTACGAGCAGTACTTC. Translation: CASSLWLHSGEHFYEQYF.

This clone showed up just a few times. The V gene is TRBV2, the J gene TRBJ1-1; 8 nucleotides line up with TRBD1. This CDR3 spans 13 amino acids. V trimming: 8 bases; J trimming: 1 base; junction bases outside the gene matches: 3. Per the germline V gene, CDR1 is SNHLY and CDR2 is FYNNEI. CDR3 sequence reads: CASSDRGNTEAFF. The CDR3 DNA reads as TGTGCCAGCTCCGACAGGGGGAACACTGAAGCTTTCTTT.

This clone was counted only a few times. This chain's CDR3 is CASTRQGRGGYTF. The CDR3 nucleotides are TGTGCCAGCACCCGACAGGGGAGAGGGGGCTACACCTTC. The rearrangement uses TRBV28 and TRBJ1-2, with 8 positions matching TRBD1. This CDR3 is 13 amino acids long. Germline lookup yields CDR1 MDHEN and CDR2 SYDVKM. V dropped 7 bases and J dropped 8; count of bases not matched to a gene: 9.

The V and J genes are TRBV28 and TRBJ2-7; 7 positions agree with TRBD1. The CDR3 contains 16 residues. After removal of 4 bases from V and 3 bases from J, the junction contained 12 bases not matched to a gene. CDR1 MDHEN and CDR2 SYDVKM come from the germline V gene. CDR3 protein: CASSSSPRDSHYEQYF. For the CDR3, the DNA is TGTGCCAGCAGTTCCTCCCCCCGGGACAGCCACTACGAGCAGTACTTC.

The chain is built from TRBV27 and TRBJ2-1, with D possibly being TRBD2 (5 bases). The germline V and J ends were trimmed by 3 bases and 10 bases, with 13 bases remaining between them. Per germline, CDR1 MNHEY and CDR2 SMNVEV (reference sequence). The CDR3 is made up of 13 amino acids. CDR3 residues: CASSFEASREQFF. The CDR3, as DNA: TGTGCCAGCAGTTTTGAGGCTAGCAGGGAGCAGTTCTTC.

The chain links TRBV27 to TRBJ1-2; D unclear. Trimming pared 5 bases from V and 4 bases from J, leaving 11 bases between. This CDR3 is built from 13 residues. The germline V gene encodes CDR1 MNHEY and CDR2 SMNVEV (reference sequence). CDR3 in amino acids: CASSPQASYGYTF. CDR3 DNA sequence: TGTGCCAGCAGTCCGCAGGCGTCCTATGGCTACACCTTC.

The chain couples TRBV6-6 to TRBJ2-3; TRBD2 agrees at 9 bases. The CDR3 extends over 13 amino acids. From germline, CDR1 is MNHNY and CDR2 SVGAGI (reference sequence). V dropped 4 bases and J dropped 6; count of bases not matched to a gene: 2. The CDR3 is CASSLLAGDTQYF. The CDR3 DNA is TGTGCCAGCAGTTTGCTAGCGGGGGATACGCAGTATTTT.

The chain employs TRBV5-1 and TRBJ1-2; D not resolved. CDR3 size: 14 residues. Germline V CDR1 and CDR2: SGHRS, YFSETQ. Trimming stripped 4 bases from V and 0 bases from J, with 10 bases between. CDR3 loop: CASSPERANYGYTF. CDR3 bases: TGCGCCAGCAGCCCCGAGCGAGCTAACTATGGCTACACCTTC. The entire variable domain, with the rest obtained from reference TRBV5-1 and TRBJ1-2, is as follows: KAGVTQTPRYLIKTRGQQVTLSCSPISGHRSVSWYQQTPGQGLQFLFEYFSETQRNKGNFPGRFSGRQFSNSRSEMNVSTLELGDSALYLCASSPERANYGYTFGSGTRLTVV.

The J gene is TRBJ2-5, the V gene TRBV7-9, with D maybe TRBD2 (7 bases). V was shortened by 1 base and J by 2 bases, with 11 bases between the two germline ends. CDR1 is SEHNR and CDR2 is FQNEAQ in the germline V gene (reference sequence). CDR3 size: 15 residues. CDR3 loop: CASSLGEGVQETQYF. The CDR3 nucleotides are TGTGCCAGCAGCTTAGGGGAGGGGGTTCAAGAGACCCAGTACTTC.

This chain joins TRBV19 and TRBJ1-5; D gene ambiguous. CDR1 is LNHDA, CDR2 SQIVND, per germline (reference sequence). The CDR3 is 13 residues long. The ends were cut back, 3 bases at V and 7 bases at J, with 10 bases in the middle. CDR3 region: CASSIGVGQPQHF. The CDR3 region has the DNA TGTGCCAGTAGTATCGGGGTGGGCCAGCCCCAGCATTTT.

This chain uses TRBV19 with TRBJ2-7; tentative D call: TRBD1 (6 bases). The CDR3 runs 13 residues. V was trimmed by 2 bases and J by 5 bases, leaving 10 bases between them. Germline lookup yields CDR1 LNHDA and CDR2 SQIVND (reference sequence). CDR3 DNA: TGTGCCAGTAGTATAAACCCAGGGGACGAGCAGTACTTC. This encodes CASSINPGDEQYF.

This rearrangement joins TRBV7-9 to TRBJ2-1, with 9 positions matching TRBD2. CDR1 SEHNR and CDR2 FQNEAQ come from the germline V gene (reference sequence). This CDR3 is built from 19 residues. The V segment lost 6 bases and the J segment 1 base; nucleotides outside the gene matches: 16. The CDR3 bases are TGTGCCAGCAGGGAACAGGGTTTTAGCGGGAGTGGGTCCTACAATGAGCAGTTCTTC. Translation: CASREQGFSGSGSYNEQFF.

The CDR3 DNA is TGTGCCAGCAGCGGACCTCCGGACAGGGGCGAGTACCAAGAGACCCAGTACTTC. Amino acid sequence: CASSGPPDRGEYQETQYF. This chain links TRBV21-1 with TRBJ2-5; the table gives TRBD1 as D, unverified against the DNA. TRBV21-1 is labeled a pseudogene. This CDR3 region has 18 residues.

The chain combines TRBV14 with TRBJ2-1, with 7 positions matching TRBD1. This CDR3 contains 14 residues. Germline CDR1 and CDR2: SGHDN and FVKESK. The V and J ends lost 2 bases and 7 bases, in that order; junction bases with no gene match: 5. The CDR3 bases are TGTGCCAGCAGCCAATATACAGGGGCAAATGAGCAGTTCTTC. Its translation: CASSQYTGANEQFF.

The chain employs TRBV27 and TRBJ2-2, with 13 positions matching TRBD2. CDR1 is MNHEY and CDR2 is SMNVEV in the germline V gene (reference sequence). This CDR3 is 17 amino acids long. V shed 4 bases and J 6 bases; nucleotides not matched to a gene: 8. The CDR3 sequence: CASSSRLAGGRSGELFF. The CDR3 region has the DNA TGTGCCAGCAGTTCCAGACTAGCGGGGGGACGGTCCGGGGAGCTGTTTTTT.

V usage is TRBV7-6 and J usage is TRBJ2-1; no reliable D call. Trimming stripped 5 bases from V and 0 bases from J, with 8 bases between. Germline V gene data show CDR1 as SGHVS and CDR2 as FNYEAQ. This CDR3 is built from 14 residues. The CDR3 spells CASSPTSSYNEQFF. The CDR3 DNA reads TGTGCCAGCAGCCCCACCAGCTCCTACAATGAGCAGTTCTTC.

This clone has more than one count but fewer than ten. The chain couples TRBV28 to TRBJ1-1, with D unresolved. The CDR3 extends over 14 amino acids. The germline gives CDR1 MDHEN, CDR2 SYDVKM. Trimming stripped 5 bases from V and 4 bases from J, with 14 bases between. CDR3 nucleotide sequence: TGTGCCAGCAGTATACGCCGGGAACCCACTGAAGCTTTCTTT. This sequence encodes CASSIRREPTEAFF.